This TCR beta chain was sequenced in a study of T cells in Graves' hyperthyroidism and ophthalmopathy. Study outcomes and limitations: Blood also held most thyroid clonotypes expanded beyond 0.001.

This clonotype was detected many times. What it recognizes is unknown. CDR3 length: 15 amino acids. Trimming removed 10 bases from V and 3 bases from J, with 20 bases in between. The germline V gene has CDR1 MNHNS and CDR2 SASEGT. TCR beta CDR3 sequences were amplified from RNA transcripts. The TCR CDR3 first-round RT-PCR relied on the HTBI primer set. A single record per CDR3 protein comes from TCRdb applying MiXCR to the multiplex PCR reads. The repertoire consists of 300,000 to 450,000 distinct CDR3 sequences, with roughly an eighth occurring once and the leading ten covering roughly 8.3%. This receptor was taken from a woman aged 18-29 years with Graves' hyperthyroidism. The V gene is TRBV6-1, the J gene TRBJ2-3; no reliable D call. The sequencing input was blood. The CDR3 sequence: CAISNSGRPTDTQYF. The DNA of the CDR3 is TGTGCCATCTCTAATTCGGGCAGGCCGACAGATACGCAGTATTTT.